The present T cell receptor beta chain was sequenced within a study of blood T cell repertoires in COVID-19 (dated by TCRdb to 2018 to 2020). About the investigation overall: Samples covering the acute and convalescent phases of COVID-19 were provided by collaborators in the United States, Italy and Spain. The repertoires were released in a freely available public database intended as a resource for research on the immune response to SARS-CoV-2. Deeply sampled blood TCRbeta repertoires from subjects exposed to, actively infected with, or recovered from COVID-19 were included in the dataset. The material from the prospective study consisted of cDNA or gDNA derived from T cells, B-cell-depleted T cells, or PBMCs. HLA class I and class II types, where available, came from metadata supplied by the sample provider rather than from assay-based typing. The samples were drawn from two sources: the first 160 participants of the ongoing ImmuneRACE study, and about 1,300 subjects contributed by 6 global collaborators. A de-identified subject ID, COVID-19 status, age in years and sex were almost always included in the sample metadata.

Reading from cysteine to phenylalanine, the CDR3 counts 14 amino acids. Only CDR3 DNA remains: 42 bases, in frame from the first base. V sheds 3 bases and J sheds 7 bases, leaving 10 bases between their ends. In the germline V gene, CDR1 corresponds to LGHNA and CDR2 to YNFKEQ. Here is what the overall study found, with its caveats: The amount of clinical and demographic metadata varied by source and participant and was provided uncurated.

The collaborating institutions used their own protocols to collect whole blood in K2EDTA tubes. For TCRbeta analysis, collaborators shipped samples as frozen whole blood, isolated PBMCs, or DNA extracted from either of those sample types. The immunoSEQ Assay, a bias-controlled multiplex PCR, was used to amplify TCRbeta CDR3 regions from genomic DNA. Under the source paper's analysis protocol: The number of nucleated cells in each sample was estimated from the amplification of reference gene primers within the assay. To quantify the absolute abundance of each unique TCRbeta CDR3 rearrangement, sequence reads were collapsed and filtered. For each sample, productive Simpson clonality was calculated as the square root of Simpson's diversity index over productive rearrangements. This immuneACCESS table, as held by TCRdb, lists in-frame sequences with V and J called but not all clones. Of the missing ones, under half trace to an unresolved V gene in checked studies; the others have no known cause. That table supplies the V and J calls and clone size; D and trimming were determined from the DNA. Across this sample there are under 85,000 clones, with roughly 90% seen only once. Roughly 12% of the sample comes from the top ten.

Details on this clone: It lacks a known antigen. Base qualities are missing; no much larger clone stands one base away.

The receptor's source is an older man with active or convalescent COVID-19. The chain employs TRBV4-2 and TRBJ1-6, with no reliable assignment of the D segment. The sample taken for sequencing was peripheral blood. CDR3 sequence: CASSQAEENSPLHF. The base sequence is TGTGCCAGCAGCCAGGCAGAGGAGAATTCACCCCTCCACTTT.